These T cell receptor beta chains were read from a single sample in a study of cytomegalovirus exposure and HLA in healthy donors. Some clones are missing from TCRdb's copy, which holds only in-frame ones; the method was immunoSEQ multiplex PCR. The table has about 190,000 clones, 85% seen once. The sample consisted of PBMCs. These receptors were taken from a boy aged 2 to 9 in good health and CMV-seronegative. Each CDR3 is given with its conserved first and last residue. A D gene is named only where the DNA matches it firmly. Where a row states a size, it is once, few, many or the class of an expanded clone; other rows omit it.

abundance,d_gene,v_gene,j_gene,CDR3nt,CDR3aa
.,TRBD1,TRBV30,TRBJ2-7,TGTGCCTGGAGCGCCCCGGACAGGGCTATAGACGAGCAGTACTTC,CAWSAPDRAIDEQYF
.,TRBD1,TRBV7-6,TRBJ2-3,TGTGCCAGCAGCTTAGGACAGGGGAGGACAGATACGCAGTATTTT,CASSLGQGRTDTQYF
.,TRBD2,TRBV7-6,TRBJ2-1,TGTGCCAGCAGCTTAGCTATGACTAGCGGGGCCTACAATGAGCAGTTCTTC,CASSLAMTSGAYNEQFF
.,TRBD2,TRBV6-1,TRBJ2-3,TGTGCCAGCAACCCGGCGGGGGGCCGGATAGATACGCAGTATTTT,CASNPAGGRIDTQYF
few,TRBD1,TRBV7-9,TRBJ1-1,TGTGCCAGCAGCATAGGACAGGGGGTAGACACTGAAGCTTTCTTT,CASSIGQGVDTEAFF
.,.,TRBV11-2,TRBJ2-5,TGTGCCAGCAGCCGGGGCGGGGAAGAGACCCAGTACTTC,CASSRGGEETQYF
.,.,TRBV9,TRBJ1-4,TGTGCCAGCGCTCAGGGGACTAATGAAAAACTGTTTTTT,CASAQGTNEKLFF
.,TRBD2,TRBV6-4,TRBJ2-1,TGTGCCAGCAGTCAAGCGGGGGGCACCGCAAATGAGCAGTTCTTC,CASSQAGGTANEQFF
.,TRBD1,TRBV28,TRBJ1-6,TGTGCCAGCAGTTTTGGGGACAGGGGCGGTTCACCCCTCCACTTT,CASSFGDRGGSPLHF
.,TRBD1,TRBV28,TRBJ1-2,TGTGCCAGCGGACAGGGAGACTATGGCTACACCTTC,CASGQGDYGYTF
.,TRBD2,TRBV5-4,TRBJ2-1,TGTGCCAGCAGCACCGGGACTAGCCAACCCAATGAGCAGTTCTTC,CASSTGTSQPNEQFF
few,.,TRBV28,TRBJ2-7,TGTGCCAGCAGTTCGCCAGGCTCCTACGAGCAGTACTTC,CASSSPGSYEQYF
.,TRBD1,TRBV13,TRBJ1-3,TGTGCCAGCAGCGGGGTTGGTGTACAGGGGGAACTCGGAAACACCATATATTTT,CASSGVGVQGELGNTIYF
.,TRBD2,TRBV6-5,TRBJ2-5,TGTGCCAGCAGTTACCGAGCGGGAGGATTTGAGACCCAGTACTTC,CASSYRAGGFETQYF
.,.,TRBV28,TRBJ1-1,TGTGCCAGCAGTTTAGAGTTGGGGCATGGGAACACTGAAGCTTTCTTT,CASSLELGHGNTEAFF
.,TRBD2,TRBV27,TRBJ2-2,TGTGCCAGCAGTCCCGGGACTAGCCACTACATCGGGGAGCTGTTTTTT,CASSPGTSHYIGELFF
.,TRBD2,TRBV30,TRBJ2-3,TGTGCCTGGGGGAGGGGTCTTACCCTGACTAGCGGGAGAATAGATACGCAGTATTTT,CAWGRGLTLTSGRIDTQYF
.,TRBD2,TRBV7-3,TRBJ2-3,TGTGCCAGCAGCTACCTGACTAGCGGAATAGTCACAGATACGCAGTATTTT,CASSYLTSGIVTDTQYF
.,TRBD1,TRBV5-1,TRBJ2-2,TGCGCCAGCAGCTTGGAGGGCAGGGGGCATAGCGGGGAGCTGTTTTTT,CASSLEGRGHSGELFF
.,.,TRBV10-3,TRBJ2-5,TGTGCCATCAGTACTGGGACAAACCAAGAGACCCAGTACTTC,CAISTGTNQETQYF
.,TRBD1,TRBV19,TRBJ2-3,TGTGCCAGTGGGGACAGGACAGATACGCAGTATTTT,CASGDRTDTQYF
.,.,TRBV6-5,TRBJ1-2,TGTGCCAGCAGTTACCGCCTCGGGTATGGCTACACCTTC,CASSYRLGYGYTF
once,.,TRBV2,TRBJ2-1,TGTGCCAGCAGTGACCCTAGATCCTACAATGAGCAGTTCTTC,CASSDPRSYNEQFF
.,.,TRBV18,TRBJ1-2,TGTGCCAGCTCACCAACAGGGATGGATGGCTACACCTTC,CASSPTGMDGYTF
.,.,TRBV25-1,TRBJ2-5,TGTGCCAGCAGTGACCCTCTTGCTAGGGGAGAGACCCAGTACTTC,CASSDPLARGETQYF
.,.,TRBV6-1,TRBJ2-1,TGTGCCAGCAGTGCCACCTACAATGAGCAGTTCTTC,CASSATYNEQFF
.,.,TRBV7-9,TRBJ2-3,TGTGCCAGCAGCTTAGCCAGGGCAGGCACAGATACGCAGTATTTT,CASSLARAGTDTQYF
few,.,TRBV30,TRBJ2-5,TGTGCCTGGTGCCTAGGGGGGGAAGAGACCCAGTACTTC,CAWCLGGEETQYF
.,.,TRBV7-7,TRBJ2-5,TGTGCCAGCAGCTGGAGTTTCGTGGGTGAGACCCAGTACTTC,CASSWSFVGETQYF
.,.,TRBV2,TRBJ1-2,TGTGCCAGCGTAATGGAAGGGGACTATGGCTACACCTTC,CASVMEGDYGYTF
.,TRBD2,TRBV6-1,TRBJ2-1,TGTGCCAGCAGTGAGGCGGGGGGACTAGCGGGAGTGGGATACAATGAGCAGTTCTTC,CASSEAGGLAGVGYNEQFF
.,TRBD1,TRBV27,TRBJ1-5,TGTGCCACGGGGGGGACAGCCAATCAGCCCCAGCATTTT,CATGGTANQPQHF
.,TRBD1,TRBV19,TRBJ2-7,TGTGCCAGTAGTAGCCTCCAAGGACAGGCCTACGAGCAGTACTTC,CASSSLQGQAYEQYF
.,TRBD1,TRBV28,TRBJ1-2,TGTGCCAGCAGTTTTTCGATCAGGGGGCAGGGCTACACCTTC,CASSFSIRGQGYTF
.,.,TRBV28,TRBJ1-1,TGTGCCAGCAGTTTAGGGAACAGGTTGACTGAAGCTTTCTTT,CASSLGNRLTEAFF
.,.,TRBV10-2,TRBJ1-2,TGCGCCAGCAGTGAGTTGGAGGGGATGGGCGGAGGCTACACCTTC,CASSELEGMGGGYTF
.,.,TRBV28,TRBJ2-4,TGTGCCAGCACCCCGGGGGTAGGCAGGCGAGCCAAAAACATTCAGTACTTC,CASTPGVGRRAKNIQYF
.,.,TRBV5-1,TRBJ2-2,TGCGCCAGCAGCTTGGCCGGCAAAGCGATCACCGGGGAGCTGTTTTTT,CASSLAGKAITGELFF
.,.,TRBV10-3,TRBJ1-1,TGTGCCACCCAAGAGGGCACAGGGATATCTGAAGCTTTCTTT,CATQEGTGISEAFF
.,.,TRBV21-1,TRBJ2-7,TGTGCCAGCAGCAAAGGGTCCGGGACTAGCGCCCAGAAGGGCGAGCAGTACTTC,CASSKGSGTSAQKGEQYF
.,.,TRBV19,TRBJ1-4,TGTGCCAGTAGTTTCGGAGTCGAAAAACTGTTTTTT,CASSFGVEKLFF
.,TRBD2,TRBV27,TRBJ2-5,TGTGCCAGGACCAAGGAGCGGGAAGAAGAGACCCAGTACTTC,CARTKEREEETQYF
many,TRBD2,TRBV10-1,TRBJ2-1,TGCGCCAGCAGTGTCAGCGGGGAGTACAATGAGCAGTTCTTC,CASSVSGEYNEQFF
.,.,TRBV5-6,TRBJ1-2,TGTGCCAGCAGCCCTAATACAGACAGAACTTTCTATGGCTACACCTTC,CASSPNTDRTFYGYTF
.,TRBD1,TRBV25-1,TRBJ2-7,TGTGCCAGCAGTGGCCCGGGACAGGGGATAAACGAGCAGTACTTC,CASSGPGQGINEQYF
.,.,TRBV28,TRBJ2-2,TGTGCCAGCAGTTTTCCCGGTCGGGGAACCGGGGAGCTGTTTTTT,CASSFPGRGTGELFF
.,.,TRBV7-3,TRBJ2-2,TGTGCCAGCAGCTTAGGTAGCGGTAACACCGGGGAGCTGTTTTTT,CASSLGSGNTGELFF
.,.,TRBV28,TRBJ1-1,TGTGCCAGCAGTTCCCCCGGCAGGGCCCTCCCTGAAGCTTTCTTT,CASSSPGRALPEAFF
.,TRBD1,TRBV18,TRBJ2-7,TGTGCCAGCTCACCAGCTGGGACAGGGGACTACGAGCAGTACTTC,CASSPAGTGDYEQYF
.,TRBD2,TRBV5-1,TRBJ2-1,TGCGCCAGCAGCCTCCCCGGGAGGGCCGGCAATGAGCAGTTCTTC,CASSLPGRAGNEQFF
once,TRBD1,TRBV30,TRBJ1-4,TGTGCCTGGAGGTCAACAGGGGCTTTTAATGAAAAACTGTTTTTT,CAWRSTGAFNEKLFF
.,.,TRBV28,TRBJ1-5,TGTGCCAGCAGTTTCAGGGGAACTCTGATTGGCAATCAGCCCCAGCATTTT,CASSFRGTLIGNQPQHF
.,.,TRBV4-2,TRBJ2-6,TGTGCCAGCAGCCAAGATAGCCTCTCTGGGGCCAACGTCCTGACTTTC,CASSQDSLSGANVLTF
.,.,TRBV5-1,TRBJ1-2,TGCGCCAGCAGCTTGGATTCGGGGGTACGGGGCTACACCTTC,CASSLDSGVRGYTF
.,.,TRBV10-2,TRBJ1-5,TGCGCCAGCAGTGAGTCCTACCAGGGGCAGCCCCAGCCCCAGCATTTT,CASSESYQGQPQPQHF
.,TRBD1,TRBV30,TRBJ2-5,TGTGCCTGGAGTGGAGGGGGCTGGGAGACCCAGTACTTC,CAWSGGGWETQYF
few,.,TRBV28,TRBJ2-2,TGTGCCAGCAGAGCGGGGAACACCGGGGAGCTGTTTTTT,CASRAGNTGELFF
once,TRBD2,TRBV7-8,TRBJ2-3,TGTGCCAGCAGCCCGGGACTAGCGGGACTTACGGATACGCAGTATTTT,CASSPGLAGLTDTQYF
.,.,TRBV7-3,TRBJ2-3,TGTGCCAGCAGCTTCGGGGGTTACACAGATACGCAGTATTTT,CASSFGGYTDTQYF